Sequencing of this T cell receptor beta chain was carried out in a study of tissue T cells after allogeneic stem cell transplantation. Study-wide context: Adult allogeneic hematopoietic cell transplant recipients with steroid-refractory graft-versus-host disease were prospectively enrolled for research autopsy. Before transplant, recipient-origin PBMCs were collected in roughly five GVHD patients.

Trimming stripped 4 bases from V and 4 bases from J, with 14 bases between. Germline CDR1 reads SGHTA; CDR2 reads FQGNSA. The CDR3 extends over 15 amino acids. The assay was immunoSEQ multiplex PCR, and TCRdb's table has in-frame clones only and misses some. The table has roughly 30,000 clones, 85% seen once. The sample in question was blood, obtained before transplantation. This receptor was obtained from a woman between 18 and 55 years old who later had graft-versus-host disease after an allogeneic stem cell transplant. The rearrangement uses TRBV7-2 and TRBJ2-1; D not certain. CDR3 bases: TGTGCCAGCAGCTCCCAGTGGACCCCTTACAATGAGCAGTTCTTC. Translating gives CASSSQWTPYNEQFF.